The T cell receptor (beta chain) under discussion was sequenced for a study of PD-L1 blockade in urothelial cancer. At the level of the study: When blood samples were assessed, the median T cell count was 141,255.

Indicated time point: pretreatment peripheral blood. Germline values: CDR1 MDHEN, CDR2 SYDVKM. J was trimmed by 3 bases and V by 4 bases; bases with no gene match: 8. CDR3 size: 16 residues. Method: immunoSEQ multiplex PCR; TCRdb's copy keeps in-frame clones and lacks some. Among tens of thousands of clones listed, around nine tenths were seen once. This clonotype was sampled from an older woman with urothelial cancer. This chain links TRBV28 with TRBJ1-5; 8 bases align to TRBD1. Here the sequenced sample was PBMCs, taken around atezolizumab (anti-PD-L1) treatment. CDR3 nucleotide sequence: TGTGCCAGCAGTTCCGCCGGGACAGGATACAATCAGCCCCAGCATTTT. Residues: CASSSAGTGYNQPQHF.